One and the same sample provided the 19 T cell receptor beta chains below, sequenced in a study of control samples from healthy donors and cancer patients. The assay was immunoSEQ multiplex PCR, and TCRdb's table has in-frame clones only and misses some. The sample has about 180,000 clones, 94% seen once; the top ten hold 1.1% to 1.5%. Sequencing was carried out using blood. These receptors were collected from a woman aged 18-30 years in good health.

The chain couples TRBV29-1 to TRBJ1-2; weak D call: TRBD1 (6 bases). The CDR3 length is 15 residues. Trimming removed 3 bases at V and 3 bases at J, with 17 bases between. CDR1 SQVTM and CDR2 ANQGSEA come from the germline V gene. As DNA, the CDR3 is TGCAGCGTTGAGCTTGCCGGGGGCAAGCACTATGGCTACACCTTC. Its protein product is CSVELAGGKHYGYTF.

The V gene is TRBV7-9, the J gene TRBJ1-1, with 10 positions matching TRBD1. The CDR3 runs 16 residues. From germline, CDR1 is SEHNR and CDR2 FQNEAQ (reference sequence). V lost 1 base, J lost 4 bases, and 6 bases stayed unmatched. In DNA form, the CDR3 reads TGTGCCAGCAGCTTAGGCCCTAGGACAGGGGGCACTGAAGCTTTCTTT. It is translated as CASSLGPRTGGTEAFF.

V and J are TRBV10-1 and TRBJ1-2; D is perhaps TRBD1 (5 bases). The CDR3 extends over 13 amino acids. Trimming shortened V by 7 bases and J by 8 bases, and 17 bases separated the two germline ends. Looked up from germline, CDR1 is WNHNN and CDR2 is SYGVQD (reference sequence). The CDR3 DNA is TGCGCCAGCACCCTAGACAGATTTAGAGGCTACACCTTC. Translating it yields CASTLDRFRGYTF.

This clone came up once. The gene calls are TRBV7-9 and TRBJ2-1; D is possibly TRBD1 or TRBD2 (5 bases each). The CDR3 length is 14 residues. Trimming pared 4 bases from V and 9 bases from J, leaving 16 bases between. Germline V gene lookup returns CDR1 SEHNR and CDR2 FQNEAQ (reference sequence). The CDR3 loop is CASSSTGTSGEQFF. In DNA form, the CDR3 reads TGTGCCAGCAGCTCTACCGGGACCTCTGGTGAGCAGTTCTTC. Full variable domain (outside the CDR3, taken from reference TRBV7-9 and TRBJ2-1): DTGVSQNPRHKITKRGQNVTFRCDPISEHNRLYWYRQTLGQGPEFLTYFQNEAQLEKSRLLSDRFSAERPKGSFSTLEIQRTEQGDSAMYLCASSSTGTSGEQFFGPGTRLTVL.

The V gene is TRBV28, the J gene TRBJ1-2, with unresolved D. V shed 8 bases and J shed 4 bases, with 14 bases lying between them. The germline gives CDR1 MDHEN, CDR2 SYDVKM. The CDR3 totals 13 residues. CDR3 amino acids: CASLSPSGYGYTF. The CDR3 DNA reads TGTGCCAGCCTCAGCCCGTCAGGCTATGGCTACACCTTC.

The chain carries TRBV6-2 or TRBV6-3 and TRBJ1-5; D unclear. This CDR3 is built from 12 residues. Germline V lookup: CDR1 MNHEY, CDR2 SVGEGT. V was shortened by 0 bases and J by 11 bases, with 8 bases between the two germline ends. As DNA, the CDR3 is TGTGCCAGCAGTTACTCTCTATTCTCCCAGCATTTT. This codes for CASSYSLFSQHF.

The rearrangement joins TRBV15 to TRBJ2-7; D unresolved. The V gene lost 5 bases and the J gene lost 0 bases, with 11 bases spanning the gap. The CDR3 loop spans 14 amino acids. Germline V lookup: CDR1 LNHNV, CDR2 YYDKDF (reference sequence). This chain's CDR3 is CATSQTADSYEQYF. CDR3 nucleotide sequence: TGTGCCACCAGCCAAACGGCCGACTCCTACGAGCAGTACTTC.

The chain links TRBV6-5 to TRBJ2-7, with D tentatively TRBD1 (6 bases). Trimming removed 2 bases from V and 0 bases from J, with 8 bases in between. Per the germline V gene, CDR1 is MNHEY and CDR2 is SVGAGI. The CDR3 is made up of 14 amino acids. CDR3 coding DNA: TGTGCCAGCAGTTACCGAGGGGGCTCCTACGAGCAGTACTTC. It codes for CASSYRGGSYEQYF.

V usage is TRBV18 and J usage is TRBJ1-2; maybe TRBD1 (5 bases). Trimming stripped 4 bases from V and 8 bases from J, with 14 bases between. CDR3 length: 13 amino acids. The germline gives CDR1 KGHSH, CDR2 LQKENI. CDR3 loop: CASSQQGVRGYTF. CDR3 in DNA: TGTGCCAGCTCACAGCAGGGTGTTAGAGGCTACACCTTC.

This clone was seen only once. The V gene is TRBV27, the J gene TRBJ2-5; the D call may be TRBD1 or TRBD2 (7 bases each). There are 16 residues in the CDR3. Deletions cut 5 bases from V and 3 bases from J, with 19 bases between. Germline-derived CDR1 and CDR2 are MNHEY and SMNVEV (reference sequence). The CDR3 DNA reads TGTGCCAGCAGTCCAGGGGGTGGGGCGGGGGAAGAGACCCAGTACTTC. Translated, it gives CASSPGGGAGEETQYF.

This chain uses TRBV6-5 with TRBJ2-2, with unresolved D. The CDR3 runs to 15 residues. V lost 5 bases and J lost 4, with 14 bases in between. Germline V gene data show CDR1 as MNHEY and CDR2 as SVGAGI. The CDR3 nucleotides are TGTGCCAGCAGTCCCGGTCCCTCCATCACCGGGGAGCTGTTTTTT. Its protein is CASSPGPSITGELFF.

This clone was recorded once. This chain connects TRBV2 to TRBJ1-5; D not resolved. Germline V gives CDR1 SNHLY, CDR2 FYNNEI. V gave up 8 bases and J gave up 0 bases, with 11 bases separating them. The CDR3 is 14 residues long. CDR3 sequence reads: CASRITYSNQPQHF. The CDR3 DNA is TGTGCCAGCCGTATTACGTATAGCAATCAGCCCCAGCATTTT. Supplemented by reference TRBV2 and TRBJ1-5, the full variable domain reads EPEVTQTPSHQVTQMGQEVILRCVPISNHLYFYWYRQILGQKVEFLVSFYNNEISEKSEIFDDQFSVERPDGSNFTLKIRSTKLEDSAMYFCASRITYSNQPQHFGDGTRLSIL.

V usage is TRBV9 and J usage is TRBJ2-1; D is perhaps TRBD2 (5 bases). V was cut by 1 base and J by 3 bases, with 14 bases left in between. Germline V gives CDR1 SGDLS, CDR2 YYNGEE. The CDR3 runs to 16 residues. CDR3 protein: CASSVLGGLVYNEQFF. CDR3 DNA sequence: TGTGCCAGCAGCGTACTTGGTGGACTTGTCTACAATGAGCAGTTCTTC.

This chain uses TRBV9 with TRBJ1-1; the D is unclear. The CDR3 totals 13 residues. Trimming cost V 0 bases and J 6 bases, with 9 bases left between them. The germline CDR1 and CDR2 sequences are SGDLS and YYNGEE. Here the CDR3 reads CASSVGGSAEAFF. CDR3 bases: TGTGCCAGCAGCGTAGGTGGGTCGGCTGAAGCTTTCTTT.

This chain links TRBV5-1 with TRBJ2-1; TRBD2 matches 9 bases. Germline assignment: CDR1 SGHRS and CDR2 YFSETQ. Trimming took 5 bases from V and 0 from J; bases not matched to a gene: 3. The CDR3 has 15 residues. This chain's CDR3 is CASSRSGSSYNEQFF. DNA for the CDR3: TGCGCCAGCAGTCGTAGCGGGAGCTCCTACAATGAGCAGTTCTTC.

This clone appeared a few times. V gene TRBV6-6 combines with J gene TRBJ2-5, with 7 nucleotides matching TRBD1. Per the germline V gene, CDR1 is MNHNY and CDR2 is SVGAGI (reference sequence). This CDR3 is built from 15 residues. V lost 2 bases, J lost 1 base, and 4 bases stayed unmatched. Here the CDR3 reads CASSYPTGAQETQYF. The CDR3 nucleotides read TGTGCCAGCAGTTACCCTACAGGGGCCCAAGAGACCCAGTACTTC.

The genes are TRBV11-2 and TRBJ2-3; the match to TRBD2 covers 7 bases. Germline values: CDR1 SGHAT, CDR2 FQNNGV. The CDR3 is made up of 14 amino acids. Losses at the gene ends were 5 bases for V and 2 bases for J; bases not matched to a gene: 4. CDR3 in amino acids: CASSRLANTDTQYF. The CDR3 region has the DNA TGTGCCAGCAGCCGACTAGCTAACACAGATACGCAGTATTTT.

This clone is a singleton in its sample. For the CDR3, the DNA is TGTGCCAGCAGTTTATTGGACAGGGGAGACACTGACACTGAAGCTTTCTTT. This codes for CASSLLDRGDTDTEAFF. This sequence joins TRBV28 and TRBJ1-1; the match to TRBD1 covers 9 bases. Germline CDR1 is MDHEN and CDR2 is SYDVKM. V lost 1 base, J lost 3 bases, and 9 bases stayed unmatched. The CDR3 contains 17 residues.

This chain connects TRBV19 to TRBJ2-2; 9 nucleotides match TRBD2. J was trimmed by 3 bases and V by 3 bases; bases with no gene match: 11. The CDR3 extends over 18 amino acids. Germline CDR1 LNHDA, CDR2 SQIVND (reference sequence). The CDR3 loop is CASSIRASGAGDTGELFF. The CDR3, as DNA: TGTGCCAGTAGTATTCGGGCTAGCGGGGCTGGGGACACCGGGGAGCTGTTTTTT.